The rows below give T cell receptor beta chains drawn from one sample of a study of CD8 T cells in Susac syndrome. TCRdb itself ran the immunoSEQ multiplex PCR reads through MiXCR, one entry per CDR3 protein. Altogether 210,000 or so distinct CDR3 sequences are present, approximately 94% being singletons, with the ten largest covering around 0.16%. The material sequenced was CD4+ T cells from PBMCs. The source of these receptors is a human donor with Susac syndrome. The CDR3 runs from the conserved cysteine through the conserved F or W. A D gene is named only where the DNA matches it firmly. Not every row has a clone size; where given, it reads once, few, many or a size class.

D gene | clone size | J gene | V gene | CDR3 protein | CDR3 DNA
NA | NA | TRBJ2-7 | TRBV7-3 | CASSLDRAYEQYF | TGTGCCAGCAGCTTAGACCGCGCCTACGAGCAGTACTTC
NA | once | TRBJ1-1 | TRBV5-1 | CASSRVGMTDTEAFF | TGCGCCAGCAGCAGGGTGGGGATGACTGACACTGAAGCTTTCTTT
NA | NA | TRBJ1-6 | TRBV3-1 | CASSQLDGQNSPLHF | TGTGCCAGCAGCCAACTGGACGGACAAAATTCACCCCTCCACTTT
NA | NA | TRBJ1-6 | TRBV7-2 | CASSLEGRANSPLHF | TGTGCCAGCAGCTTAGAGGGCAGGGCCAACTCACCCCTCCACTTT
NA | NA | TRBJ1-4 | TRBV9 | CASSVVGSEKLFF | TGTGCCAGCAGCGTAGTGGGGTCTGAAAAACTGTTTTTT
TRBD1 | NA | TRBJ2-3 | TRBV5-4 | CASSSQGVTDTQYF | TGTGCCAGCAGCTCACAGGGGGTCACAGATACGCAGTATTTT
NA | NA | TRBJ1-5 | TRBV28 | CASSLRGEGSNQPQHF | TGTGCCAGCAGTTTAAGAGGAGAGGGGAGCAATCAGCCCCAGCATTTT
TRBD1 | NA | TRBJ2-3 | TRBV4-3 | CASSQGQGLYTQYF | TGCGCCAGCAGCCAAGGACAGGGGCTCTATACGCAGTATTTT
TRBD1 | NA | TRBJ2-5 | TRBV20-1 | CSARDSGGIKTQYF | TGCAGTGCTAGAGATTCAGGGGGCATAAAGACCCAGTACTTC
TRBD1 | once | TRBJ1-6 | TRBV30 | CAWDRGRNSPLHF | TGTGCCTGGGACAGGGGTCGGAATTCACCCCTCCACTTT
NA | once | TRBJ2-6 | TRBV28 | CASSAPGVLAGANVLTF | TGTGCCAGCAGTGCCCCAGGGGTCTTAGCCGGGGCCAACGTCCTGACTTTC
TRBD1 | NA | TRBJ1-6 | TRBV7-2 | CASSSSTGANSPLHF | TGTGCCAGCAGCTCCTCGACAGGGGCAAATTCACCCCTCCACTTT
TRBD1 | NA | TRBJ1-2 | TRBV29-1 | CSVVQGAGMNYGYTF | TGCAGCGTTGTCCAGGGGGCGGGGATGAACTATGGCTACACCTTC
TRBD1 | NA | TRBJ1-6 | TRBV11-1 | CASSSRQGAHSPLHF | TGTGCCAGCAGCTCCCGACAGGGCGCCCATTCACCCCTCCACTTT
NA | NA | TRBJ2-1 | TRBV5-4 | CASSLEDMGQFF | TGTGCCAGCAGCTTGGAGGACATGGGGCAGTTCTTC
TRBD1 | NA | TRBJ1-4 | TRBV6-1 | CASSATGMATNEKLFF | TGTGCCAGCAGCGCGACAGGGATGGCAACTAATGAAAAACTGTTTTTT
TRBD1 | NA | TRBJ1-1 | TRBV29-1 | CSVVDPLMGKTGMGTEAFF | TGCAGCGTTGTTGACCCCCTCATGGGGAAGACAGGGATGGGGACTGAAGCTTTCTTT
TRBD2 | NA | TRBJ2-5 | TRBV29-1 | CSSRPLRGGGRQETQYF | TGCAGCTCACGACCCCTTCGTGGCGGGGGGCGTCAAGAGACCCAGTACTTC
TRBD1 | NA | TRBJ2-1 | TRBV7-8 | CASSPSPGTGEVF | TGTGCCAGCAGCCCTTCGCCCGGGACAGGGGAGGTCTTC
NA | NA | TRBJ1-2 | TRBV30 | CAWKAGGYGYTF | TGTGCCTGGAAGGCCGGCGGCTATGGCTACACCTTC
TRBD1 | NA | TRBJ1-2 | TRBV7-2 | CASRPRQGPYGYTF | TGTGCCAGCAGGCCGAGACAGGGCCCTTATGGCTACACCTTC
NA | NA | TRBJ2-7 | TRBV9 | CASSVGVTSDEQYF | TGTGCCAGCAGCGTAGGGGTGACTAGTGACGAGCAGTACTTC
NA | NA | TRBJ1-6 | TRBV15 | CATSRDSPFTAARSPLHF | TGTGCCACCAGCAGAGATAGTCCATTTACAGCCGCGAGATCACCCCTCCACTTT
NA | NA | TRBJ1-1 | TRBV5-6 | CASRFTEGAAAFF | TGTGCCAGCAGATTTACGGAGGGTGCGGCAGCTTTCTTT
TRBD1 | once | TRBJ1-1 | TRBV5-6 | CASSTSGTVMNTEAFF | TGTGCCAGCAGCACATCCGGGACAGTCATGAACACTGAAGCTTTCTTT
NA | once | TRBJ1-1 | TRBV20-1 | CSARWGGTEAFF | TGCAGTGCTAGATGGGGGGGCACTGAAGCTTTCTTT
NA | NA | TRBJ1-2 | TRBV29-1 | CSVTSGDYGYTF | TGCAGCGTAACTTCAGGGGACTATGGCTACACCTTC
TRBD1 | NA | TRBJ2-3 | TRBV2 | CASSVQGEEHGGQYF | TGTGCCAGCTCGGTACAGGGGGAAGAGCACGGAGGGCAGTATTTT
TRBD1 | NA | TRBJ1-5 | TRBV28 | CASIPSGTGLSNQPQHF | TGTGCCAGCATTCCCTCCGGGACAGGCCTTAGCAATCAGCCCCAGCATTTT
NA | NA | TRBJ1-2 | TRBV30 | CAWRRRDGARSGYTF | TGTGCCTGGAGGAGGCGGGACGGCGCTAGGAGTGGCTACACCTTC
NA | NA | TRBJ2-1 | TRBV5-1 | CASSFAGTRSGNEQFF | TGCGCCAGCAGCTTTGCCGGGACAAGGTCAGGGAATGAGCAGTTCTTC
TRBD1 | NA | TRBJ2-1 | TRBV20-1 | CSATDPGTANYNEQFF | TGCAGTGCCACAGACCCCGGGACAGCAAACTACAATGAGCAGTTCTTC
TRBD1 | once | TRBJ2-7 | TRBV5-6 | CASSLVTGGAGEQYF | TGTGCCAGCAGCTTGGTGACAGGGGGCGCGGGTGAGCAGTACTTC
NA | NA | TRBJ1-4 | TRBV11-2 | CASSLVQGVGEKLFF | TGTGCCAGCAGCTTAGTACAGGGCGTCGGTGAAAAACTGTTTTTT
NA | NA | TRBJ2-1 | TRBV7-3 | CASSRGYYNEQFF | TGTGCCAGCAGCAGAGGTTACTACAATGAGCAGTTCTTC
NA | once | TRBJ1-1 | TRBV5-1 | CASSLSGHQNTEAFF | TGCGCCAGCAGCTTGTCGGGACATCAGAACACTGAAGCTTTCTTT
TRBD2 | NA | TRBJ2-1 | TRBV18 | CASSPIGLAPGDSYNEQFF | TGTGCCAGCTCACCAATAGGACTAGCCCCCGGGGACTCCTACAATGAGCAGTTCTTC
NA | NA | TRBJ1-1 | TRBV29-1 | CSVAGDKTMNTEAFF | TGCAGCGTTGCTGGGGACAAGACAATGAACACTGAAGCTTTCTTT
TRBD1 | NA | TRBJ2-3 | TRBV10-3 | CAISKATGSLTDTQYF | TGTGCCATCAGTAAAGCGACAGGGAGTTTAACAGATACGCAGTATTTT
NA | NA | TRBJ1-1 | TRBV30 | CAWSVGTAPPNTEAFF | TGTGCCTGGAGTGTAGGGACTGCCCCACCGAACACTGAAGCTTTCTTT
NA | NA | TRBJ2-4 | TRBV20-1 | CSARQEDGKNIQYF | TGCAGTGCTCGACAGGAGGACGGGAAAAACATTCAGTACTTC
TRBD1 | NA | TRBJ1-6 | TRBV20-1 | CSATGQGTSPLHF | TGCAGTGCTACCGGACAGGGAACTTCACCCCTCCACTTT
TRBD1 | NA | TRBJ1-1 | TRBV5-1 | CASSLATGTNTEAFF | TGCGCCAGCAGCTTGGCGACAGGGACGAACACTGAAGCTTTCTTT
NA | NA | TRBJ2-4 | TRBV6-4 | CASSEGGGNIQYF | TGTGCCAGCAGTGAAGGGGGAGGGAACATTCAGTACTTC
NA | NA | TRBJ2-5 | TRBV19 | CASSPGQSQETQYF | TGTGCCAGTAGTCCAGGACAGAGCCAAGAGACCCAGTACTTC
NA | NA | TRBJ2-7 | TRBV7-3 | CASSPSGDRSYEQYF | TGTGCCAGCAGCCCCTCTGGGGACCGCTCCTACGAGCAGTACTTC
NA | NA | TRBJ1-1 | TRBV7-9 | CASSFRGVGVDTEAFF | TGTGCCAGCAGCTTCCGGGGGGTAGGGGTGGACACTGAAGCTTTCTTT
NA | NA | TRBJ2-3 | TRBV3-1 | CASSQELTTDTQYF | TGTGCCAGCAGCCAAGAGTTAACCACAGATACGCAGTATTTT
NA | once | TRBJ2-6 | TRBV7-2 | CASSLGWAGLRSGANVLTF | TGTGCCAGCAGCTTAGGGTGGGCAGGACTCCGCTCTGGGGCCAACGTCCTGACTTTC
NA | NA | TRBJ2-1 | TRBV7-2 | CASSLSPTDNFEQFF | TGTGCCAGCAGCTTATCCCCGACAGACAACTTTGAGCAGTTCTTC
NA | NA | TRBJ1-1 | TRBV6-5 | CASSPRVMNTEAFF | TGTGCCAGCAGTCCCAGGGTAATGAACACTGAAGCTTTCTTT
TRBD1 | NA | TRBJ1-1 | TRBV29-1 | CSVEDPDRRNTEAFF | TGCAGCGTTGAAGATCCGGACAGGAGGAACACTGAAGCTTTCTTT
TRBD2 | NA | TRBJ2-3 | TRBV9 | CASSVSGGSSGGGTDTQYF | TGTGCCAGCAGCGTAAGCGGGGGTTCTAGCGGGGGAGGGACAGATACGCAGTATTTT
NA | NA | TRBJ2-3 | TRBV7-3 | CASRVTGLPDTQYF | TGTGCCAGCAGGGTAACAGGGCTCCCAGATACGCAGTATTTT
TRBD2 | NA | TRBJ2-3 | TRBV30 | CAWSVGGGDTQYF | TGTGCCTGGAGTGTGGGCGGGGGGGATACGCAGTATTTT
NA | NA | TRBJ1-2 | TRBV10-3 | CAISDQTANYGYTF | TGTGCCATCAGTGACCAGACAGCTAACTATGGCTACACCTTC
TRBD1 | NA | TRBJ1-5 | TRBV2 | CASSARQGAGNQPQHF | TGTGCCAGCAGTGCTAGACAGGGGGCCGGCAATCAGCCCCAGCATTTT